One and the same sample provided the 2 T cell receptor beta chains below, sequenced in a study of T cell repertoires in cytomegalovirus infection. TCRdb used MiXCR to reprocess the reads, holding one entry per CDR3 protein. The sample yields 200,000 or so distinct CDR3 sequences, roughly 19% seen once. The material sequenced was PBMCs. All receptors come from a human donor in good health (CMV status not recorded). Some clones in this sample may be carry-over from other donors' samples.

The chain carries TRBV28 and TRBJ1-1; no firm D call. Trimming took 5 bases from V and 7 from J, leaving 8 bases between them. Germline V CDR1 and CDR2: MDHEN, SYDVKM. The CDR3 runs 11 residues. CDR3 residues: CASSVYSEAFF. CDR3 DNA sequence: TGTGCCAGCAGTGTATACAGTGAAGCTTTCTTT.

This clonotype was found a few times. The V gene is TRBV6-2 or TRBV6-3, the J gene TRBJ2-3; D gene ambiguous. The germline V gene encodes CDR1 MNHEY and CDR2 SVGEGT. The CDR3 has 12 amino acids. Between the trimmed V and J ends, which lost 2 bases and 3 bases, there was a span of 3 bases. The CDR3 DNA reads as TGTGCCAGCAGTTACACGACAGATACGCAGTATTTT. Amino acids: CASSYTTDTQYF.